A selection of T cell receptor beta chains follows, all from one sample in a study of response to subunit inactivated influenza vaccine. One entry per CDR3 protein, called by TCRdb with MiXCR from the RT-PCR reads. The sample carries almost 600,000 distinct CDR3 sequences, 14% recorded once. The specimen comprised PBMCs from blood, sampled roughly 13 days after vaccination. The receptors derive from a man aged 50 or older who received an inactivated influenza vaccine. Each CDR3 is given with its conserved first and last residue. Fields, in order: D gene, J gene, V gene, clone size, CDR3 protein, CDR3 DNA. D genes are given only for firm matches. The size field is filled for only some rows; it gives once, few, many or a size class.

D gene: TRBD1
J gene: TRBJ1-1
V gene: TRBV4-3
clone size: -
CDR3 protein: CASSHTGETTEAFF
CDR3 DNA: TGCGCCAGCAGCCATACAGGGGAAACCACTGAAGCTTTCTTT

D gene: -
J gene: TRBJ2-1
V gene: TRBV7-2
clone size: -
CDR3 protein: CASSGDWYNEQFF
CDR3 DNA: TGTGCCAGCAGCGGGGACTGGTACAATGAGCAGTTCTTC

D gene: TRBD1
J gene: TRBJ2-7
V gene: TRBV29-1
clone size: few
CDR3 protein: CSARRGGQGYEQYF
CDR3 DNA: TGCAGCGCCCGAAGGGGAGGACAGGGATACGAGCAGTACTTC

D gene: -
J gene: TRBJ1-1
V gene: TRBV6-2/TRBV6-3
clone size: -
CDR3 protein: CASSYTLRGGGAAFF
CDR3 DNA: TGTGCCAGCAGTTACACCCTGAGGGGGGGTGGCGCGGCTTTCTTT

D gene: -
J gene: TRBJ2-1
V gene: TRBV30
clone size: -
CDR3 protein: CAWSVGRGRGTYNEQFF
CDR3 DNA: TGTGCCTGGAGTGTTGGGAGGGGGCGAGGAACCTACAATGAGCAGTTCTTC

D gene: -
J gene: TRBJ2-1
V gene: TRBV28
clone size: many
CDR3 protein: CASSTGLIPEQFF
CDR3 DNA: TGTGCCAGCAGTACCGGACTGATCCCCGAGCAGTTCTTC

D gene: TRBD2
J gene: TRBJ2-3
V gene: TRBV6-1
clone size: -
CDR3 protein: CASRNLADTDTQYF
CDR3 DNA: TGTGCCAGCAGGAACCTAGCGGACACAGATACGCAGTATTTT

D gene: -
J gene: TRBJ2-1
V gene: TRBV7-2
clone size: -
CDR3 protein: CASSRRGLPTGEQFF
CDR3 DNA: TGTGCCAGCAGCCGCAGGGGACTACCGACCGGTGAGCAGTTCTTC

D gene: -
J gene: TRBJ1-2
V gene: TRBV6-5
clone size: few
CDR3 protein: CASSYSMARGGYTF
CDR3 DNA: TGTGCCAGCAGTTACTCGATGGCCCGGGGCGGCTACACCTTC

D gene: TRBD2
J gene: TRBJ2-2
V gene: TRBV12-3/TRBV12-4
clone size: many
CDR3 protein: CASSLGLAGFGELFF
CDR3 DNA: TGTGCCAGCAGTTTGGGACTAGCGGGGTTTGGGGAGCTGTTTTTT

D gene: TRBD2
J gene: TRBJ2-7
V gene: TRBV4-2
clone size: -
CDR3 protein: CASSQDGRKAYEQYF
CDR3 DNA: TGTGCCAGCAGCCAAGACGGGAGGAAAGCCTACGAGCAGTACTTC

D gene: TRBD2
J gene: TRBJ2-7
V gene: TRBV20-1
clone size: few
CDR3 protein: CSARASGRGEQYF
CDR3 DNA: TGCAGTGCTAGGGCTAGCGGGAGGGGGGAGCAGTACTTC

D gene: -
J gene: TRBJ2-5
V gene: TRBV5-1
clone size: many
CDR3 protein: CASSSSGQGGTQYF
CDR3 DNA: TGCGCCAGCAGCTCCTCCGGGCAAGGGGGGACCCAGTACTTC

D gene: -
J gene: TRBJ1-4
V gene: TRBV20-1
clone size: many
CDR3 protein: CSATTNEKLFF
CDR3 DNA: TGCAGTGCTACAACTAATGAAAAACTGTTTTTT

D gene: -
J gene: TRBJ1-1
V gene: TRBV10-3
clone size: many
CDR3 protein: CASKTGPNTEAFF
CDR3 DNA: TGTGCCAGTAAGACAGGACCGAACACTGAAGCTTTCTTT

D gene: TRBD2
J gene: TRBJ2-7
V gene: TRBV20-1
clone size: -
CDR3 protein: CSARRLAGSAYEQYF
CDR3 DNA: TGCAGTGCTAGAAGGCTAGCGGGAAGCGCCTACGAGCAGTACTTC

D gene: TRBD2
J gene: TRBJ2-1
V gene: TRBV9
clone size: few
CDR3 protein: CASSPSGGGSYNEQFF
CDR3 DNA: TGTGCCAGCAGTCCGAGCGGGGGGGGGTCCTACAATGAGCAGTTCTTC

D gene: TRBD2
J gene: TRBJ2-2
V gene: TRBV6-5
clone size: few
CDR3 protein: CASSYRLAGGELFF
CDR3 DNA: TGTGCCAGCAGTTACAGACTAGCCGGCGGGGAGCTGTTTTTT

D gene: -
J gene: TRBJ2-2
V gene: TRBV4-1
clone size: few
CDR3 protein: CASSQVDRPGELFF
CDR3 DNA: TGCGCCAGCAGCCAAGTGGACCGCCCCGGGGAGCTGTTTTTT

D gene: -
J gene: TRBJ2-4
V gene: TRBV30
clone size: -
CDR3 protein: CAWSKNPAKNIQYF
CDR3 DNA: TGTGCCTGGAGTAAAAATCCAGCCAAAAACATTCAGTACTTC

D gene: -
J gene: TRBJ2-3
V gene: TRBV12-3/TRBV12-4
clone size: -
CDR3 protein: CASGKGTQYF
CDR3 DNA: TGTGCCAGCGGAAAGGGTACGCAGTATTTT

D gene: -
J gene: TRBJ1-5
V gene: TRBV6-2/TRBV6-3
clone size: -
CDR3 protein: CASSFDRRSDQPQHF
CDR3 DNA: TGTGCCAGCAGCTTCGACAGGAGATCCGACCAGCCCCAGCATTTT

D gene: TRBD1
J gene: TRBJ1-5
V gene: TRBV12-3/TRBV12-4
clone size: -
CDR3 protein: CASRTHGTGPTRNQPQHF
CDR3 DNA: TGTGCCAGCAGAACTCATGGGACAGGACCCACACGCAATCAGCCCCAGCATTTT

D gene: -
J gene: TRBJ2-1
V gene: TRBV3-1
clone size: -
CDR3 protein: CASSPKVESSYNEQFF
CDR3 DNA: TGTGCCAGCAGCCCGAAGGTCGAGAGCTCCTACAATGAGCAGTTCTTC

D gene: -
J gene: TRBJ2-1
V gene: TRBV29-1
clone size: many
CDR3 protein: CSGTVGSSYNEQFF
CDR3 DNA: TGCAGCGGAACGGTCGGGAGCTCCTACAATGAGCAGTTCTTC

D gene: TRBD2
J gene: TRBJ2-5
V gene: TRBV5-6
clone size: -
CDR3 protein: CASSEGTTAWAQYF
CDR3 DNA: TGTGCCAGCAGCGAGGGGACTACCGCATGGGCCCAGTACTTC

D gene: -
J gene: TRBJ2-7
V gene: TRBV2
clone size: -
CDR3 protein: CASSEPQGGGYEQYF
CDR3 DNA: TGTGCCAGCAGTGAACCGCAGGGAGGGGGCTACGAGCAGTACTTC

D gene: TRBD1
J gene: TRBJ1-2
V gene: TRBV7-9
clone size: -
CDR3 protein: CASSSGTGISYGYTF
CDR3 DNA: TGTGCCAGCAGCTCCGGGACAGGGATCAGCTATGGCTACACCTTC

D gene: TRBD1
J gene: TRBJ1-3
V gene: TRBV20-1
clone size: -
CDR3 protein: CSASPGQGYGNTIYF
CDR3 DNA: TGCAGTGCTAGTCCTGGACAGGGCTATGGAAACACCATATATTTT

D gene: -
J gene: TRBJ2-5
V gene: TRBV5-1
clone size: -
CDR3 protein: CASTRGDRETQYF
CDR3 DNA: TGCGCCAGCACACGGGGAGATAGGGAGACCCAGTACTTC

D gene: TRBD1
J gene: TRBJ1-5
V gene: TRBV20-1
clone size: -
CDR3 protein: CSARGTGGNQPQHF
CDR3 DNA: TGCAGTGCTAGAGGGACAGGGGGCAATCAGCCCCAGCATTTT

D gene: -
J gene: TRBJ1-1
V gene: TRBV12-3/TRBV12-4
clone size: few
CDR3 protein: CASSLAGGGDTEAFF
CDR3 DNA: TGTGCCAGCAGTTTAGCGGGGGGTGGGGACACTGAAGCTTTCTTT

D gene: TRBD1
J gene: TRBJ2-5
V gene: TRBV29-1
clone size: -
CDR3 protein: CSVQQGNQETQYF
CDR3 DNA: TGCAGCGTCCAACAGGGGAACCAAGAGACCCAGTACTTC

D gene: TRBD2
J gene: TRBJ2-1
V gene: TRBV6-2/TRBV6-3
clone size: few
CDR3 protein: CASSYRREANEQFF
CDR3 DNA: TGTGCCAGCAGTTACCGGCGGGAGGCAAATGAGCAGTTCTTC

D gene: -
J gene: TRBJ2-2
V gene: TRBV28
clone size: few
CDR3 protein: CACFQFTGELFF
CDR3 DNA: TGTGCCTGTTTTCAATTCACCGGGGAGCTGTTTTTT

D gene: -
J gene: TRBJ2-1
V gene: TRBV4-1
clone size: -
CDR3 protein: CASSQPPGGSSYNEQFF
CDR3 DNA: TGCGCCAGCAGCCAACCGCCCGGCGGTAGCTCCTACAATGAGCAGTTCTTC

D gene: -
J gene: TRBJ2-1
V gene: TRBV7-2
clone size: -
CDR3 protein: CASSRSDYNEQFF
CDR3 DNA: TGTGCCAGCAGCCGTTCGGACTACAATGAGCAGTTCTTC

D gene: -
J gene: TRBJ2-5
V gene: TRBV5-1
clone size: once
CDR3 protein: CASRPSGKGGGPRAQYF
CDR3 DNA: TGCGCCAGCAGGCCCTCGGGAAAGGGGGGGGGCCCTCGGGCCCAGTACTTC

D gene: -
J gene: TRBJ2-2
V gene: TRBV15
clone size: -
CDR3 protein: CATSREYQGLNTGELFF
CDR3 DNA: TGTGCCACCAGCAGAGAGTACCAGGGACTTAACACCGGGGAGCTGTTTTTT

D gene: -
J gene: TRBJ2-2
V gene: TRBV12-3/TRBV12-4
clone size: few
CDR3 protein: CASSTQGQELFF
CDR3 DNA: TGTGCCAGCTCCACACAGGGCCAGGAGCTGTTTTTT

D gene: TRBD2
J gene: TRBJ2-3
V gene: TRBV7-7
clone size: -
CDR3 protein: CASRPLAGVPQSTDTQYF
CDR3 DNA: TGTGCTAGCAGACCTCTAGCGGGGGTGCCCCAAAGCACAGATACGCAGTATTTT

D gene: -
J gene: TRBJ1-2
V gene: TRBV20-1
clone size: -
CDR3 protein: CSARDGKSASNYGYTF
CDR3 DNA: TGCAGTGCTAGGGACGGTAAAAGCGCTTCTAACTATGGCTACACCTTC

D gene: TRBD2
J gene: TRBJ2-7
V gene: TRBV4-2
clone size: -
CDR3 protein: CASSQGTSGRSGYEQYF
CDR3 DNA: TGTGCCAGCAGCCAGGGGACTAGCGGGAGATCAGGGTACGAGCAGTACTTC

D gene: TRBD2
J gene: TRBJ2-3
V gene: TRBV12-3/TRBV12-4
clone size: few
CDR3 protein: CASTRSSGSTDTQYF
CDR3 DNA: TGTGCCAGCACCCGATCTAGCGGATCCACAGATACGCAGTATTTT

D gene: -
J gene: TRBJ2-1
V gene: TRBV12-3/TRBV12-4
clone size: few
CDR3 protein: CASSFPDGRNEQFF
CDR3 DNA: TGTGCCAGCAGTTTCCCGGACGGGAGAAATGAGCAGTTCTTC

D gene: -
J gene: TRBJ2-2
V gene: TRBV5-1
clone size: few
CDR3 protein: CASSGTDTGELFF
CDR3 DNA: TGCGCCAGCAGCGGAACGGACACCGGGGAGCTGTTTTTT

D gene: -
J gene: TRBJ2-7
V gene: TRBV5-1
clone size: -
CDR3 protein: CASSFFSAMRERNEQYF
CDR3 DNA: TGCGCCAGCAGCTTTTTTTCAGCTATGAGGGAGAGAAACGAGCAGTACTTC

D gene: TRBD2
J gene: TRBJ2-7
V gene: TRBV7-9
clone size: -
CDR3 protein: CASSSHSGKSEQYF
CDR3 DNA: TGTGCCAGCAGCTCCCACAGCGGGAAAAGCGAGCAGTACTTC

D gene: -
J gene: TRBJ2-2
V gene: TRBV7-9
clone size: few
CDR3 protein: CASSLETRELFF
CDR3 DNA: TGTGCCAGCAGCTTGGAAACCCGGGAGCTGTTTTTT

D gene: -
J gene: TRBJ2-5
V gene: TRBV5-1
clone size: few
CDR3 protein: CASSFYGGLQETQYF
CDR3 DNA: TGCGCCAGCAGCTTCTACGGGGGGCTCCAAGAGACCCAGTACTTC

D gene: TRBD1
J gene: TRBJ2-7
V gene: TRBV29-1
clone size: -
CDR3 protein: CSVETPDRGYEQYF
CDR3 DNA: TGCAGCGTTGAAACTCCGGACAGGGGCTACGAGCAGTACTTC

D gene: -
J gene: TRBJ2-1
V gene: TRBV5-1
clone size: -
CDR3 protein: CASSLHSEQFF
CDR3 DNA: TGCGCCAGCAGCTTACATAGTGAGCAGTTCTTC

D gene: TRBD2
J gene: TRBJ2-7
V gene: TRBV20-1
clone size: many
CDR3 protein: CSARDPSGVYEQYF
CDR3 DNA: TGCAGTGCTAGAGATCCTAGCGGGGTCTACGAGCAGTACTTC

D gene: -
J gene: TRBJ2-7
V gene: TRBV6-6
clone size: -
CDR3 protein: CASSNYRVNEQYF
CDR3 DNA: TGTGCCAGCAGTAACTACAGGGTAAACGAGCAGTACTTC

D gene: -
J gene: TRBJ2-4
V gene: TRBV3-2
clone size: many
CDR3 protein: CASSQDWAVAGGNIQYF
CDR3 DNA: -